Described below is a single TCR beta chain sequence and its context. The antigen is unknown. These data come from a study of cytomegalovirus exposure and HLA in healthy donors. Study-wide results and caveats: While the bulk of TCR sequences proved rare, some public TCRs turned up in many donors. In vitro data verified a few CMV-associated chains as specific for CMV antigens.

The table came from immunoSEQ multiplex PCR; TCRdb's copy has only in-frame clones and leaves some out. The sample lists tens of thousands of clones; roughly 94% were seen once. Sequencing was performed on PBMCs. The TCR comes from a woman younger than 30 in good health and CMV-seropositive.

In DNA form, the CDR3 reads TGTGCCAGCAGTTTTTTGGACAGGGGTTGGCAGCCCCAGCATTTT. Translation: CASSFLDRGWQPQHF. The J gene is TRBJ1-5, the V gene TRBV28; 9 nucleotides agree with TRBD1. Germline-derived CDR1 and CDR2 are MDHEN and SYDVKM. V shed 3 bases, J shed 7 bases, and the junction held 7 bases outside the gene matches. The CDR3 runs to 15 residues.